This T cell receptor (beta chain) was retrieved from a study of blood T cells in healthy people across ages (dated by TCRdb to the mid-2010s). With regard to the full study: Template switching captured roughly one uniquely barcoded TCR beta cDNA molecule per two T cells in model experiments. Age-related changes in TCR beta repertoire diversity were measured in the study by deep sequencing normalized with unique cDNA molecular identifiers. Four age groups were formed from the donors: young (average approximately 15 years), middle-aged (approximately 40), aged (around 62) and long-lived (roughly 81). Using the same blood draw, the study looked at two additional independent replicas of 1 million unique cDNA reads for two donors, one aged 18 to 30 and the other aged 80 or older. Points the paper makes about the study in general: Compared with the aged group, the long-lived group had more naive CD4+ T cells, fewer expanded clones and increased TCR diversity, a pattern suggesting age selection. Observed TCR beta diversity correlated strongly with the percentage of naive T cells measured by flow cytometry. Observed TCR beta diversity per million T cells fell roughly linearly with age, and a significant reduction was already apparent by age approximately 40. Donor CMV infection status was unknown, potentially confounding age-related changes in expanded clonotypes. Conclusive comparison of naive and antigen-experienced compartments was prevented by the profiling of bulk unsorted PBMCs. Estimates of total diversity from one million sequenced T cells were regarded as lower bounds and underestimates.

Donors were around 37 systemically healthy Caucasian individuals from Russia aged roughly 6 to 90 years. Each donor gave approximately 10 milliliters of peripheral blood, collected into EDTA-treated Vacutainer tubes. Ficoll-Paque density-gradient centrifugation was used to isolate PBMCs, with at least 6.5 million obtained per sample. Trizol reagent was used to extract total RNA from PBMCs, with at least 5 micrograms per sample. For every donor, flow cytometry on a PBMC aliquot measured the percentage of naive CD45RAhigh/CD27high T cells. Based on the germline V gene, the CDR1 and CDR2 sequences are SNHLY and FYNNEI. V was cut back by 7 bases and J by 4 bases, leaving a gap of 11 bases between them. Counted from cysteine to phenylalanine, this CDR3 has 13 amino acids. The sequence is cut down to CDR3 DNA, 39 bases in frame from base 1. Comments on this clonotype: Its target antigen remains unknown. The sample holds no much larger clone one base away, and base qualities are not on file.

The library was prepared using 5' RACE. Sequencing instrument: Illumina HiSeq 2500. A second PCR of roughly 7 to 12 cycles was performed with a sample-barcoded 5' primer and a J-beta primer mix. A unique molecular identifier was introduced onto each TCR beta cDNA molecule by a template-switch 5' adaptor carrying 12 random nucleotides. Each sample yielded at least 3 million CDR3-containing paired-end reads. All of the RNA was converted into first-strand cDNA using the Mint cDNA synthesis kit, with a TRBC-specific oligonucleotide serving as the primer. After uracil-DNA glycosylase treatment, a first 18-cycle PCR used universal primers M1SS and BC2_uni_R on all cDNA. Concerning the study's data processing: Each sample was normalized by randomly selecting 1 million high-quality reads, each carrying a distinct molecular identifier. Reads sharing molecular identifiers were discarded rather than binned into consensus sequences. CDR3 identification, clonotype clustering and error correction used MiTCR with a Q25 quality threshold and the strictest error-elimination algorithm. A nonparametric unseen species model with Euler transformation was used to estimate a lower bound on total TCR beta diversity. TCRdb's own reprocessing of the public reads used fastp at Q25 and MiXCR and kept productive beta chains. Rows are combined by CDR3 protein, so each entry shows the most common genes and DNA. These V and J calls rely on TCRdb rather than the paper's analysis. Across this sample there are 800,000 to 950,000 distinct CDR3 sequences, with 29% seen only once. More than 8.5% of the sample lies in the top ten.

These data were also reused for a study on T cells of mothers and their children. The second paper further reports: The donors were nine systemically healthy Caucasian individuals, made up of three mothers and their six children. cDNA synthesis consumed the entire amount of extracted RNA, loaded at around 1.5 ug RNA in each 15 ul reaction. Sample barcodes and 2-4 random nucleotides were added via the M1S primer in the second PCR. Each mother yielded over 8 million TCR beta CDR3 reads and each child 2.5 million to 3 million reads. In both related and unrelated pairs, thymic selection shapes the output of TCR recombination in a similar way, with inherited differences having only a minor effect. Related mother-child pairs always showed normalized repertoire overlap that was slightly higher than in unrelated mother-child pairs, though the difference was never significant. Persistent microchimeric T cell clones were not detected, at a sensitivity of around 99 clones per million clonotypes. The study used deep NGS to compare TCR beta repertoires of mothers and children, seeking features distinguishing related mother-child pairs from unrelated individuals. Mothers averaged approximately 41 +/- 4 years of age and children averaged around 10 +/- 4 years. After adapters were ligated using NEBNext reagents, the libraries underwent 100+100 nt paired-end sequencing on an Illumina HiSeq 2000. To prevent cross-contamination, the mother and child libraries were prepared one month apart and sequenced in separate runs. For each donor, somewhere between roughly 450,000 and 2,000,000 distinct TCR beta clonotypes were identified. Naive TCR beta clonotypes were estimated from low-frequency clonotypes matched to each donor's FACS-determined naive share, without sorting.

Source material: blood. This clonotype originated in a woman aged 40 to 55 in good health. The sequence links TRBV2 to TRBJ2-1; TRBD1 could be the D gene, as 6 bases match. The sequenced DNA is TGTGCCAGCACCTTACAGGGATACAATGAGCAGTTCTTC. Translation gives CASTLQGYNEQFF.